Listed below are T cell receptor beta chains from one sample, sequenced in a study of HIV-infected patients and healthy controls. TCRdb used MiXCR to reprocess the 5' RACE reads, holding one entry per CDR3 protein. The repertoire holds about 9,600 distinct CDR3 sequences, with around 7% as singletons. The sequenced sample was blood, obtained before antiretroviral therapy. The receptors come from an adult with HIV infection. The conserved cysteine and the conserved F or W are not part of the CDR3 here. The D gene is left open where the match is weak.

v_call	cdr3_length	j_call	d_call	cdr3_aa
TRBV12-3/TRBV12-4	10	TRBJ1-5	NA	ASSDSSQPQH
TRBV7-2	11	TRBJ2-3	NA	ASSNGITDTQY
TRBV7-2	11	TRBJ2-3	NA	ASSHAKTDTQY
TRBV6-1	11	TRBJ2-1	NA	ASSEAGDNEQF
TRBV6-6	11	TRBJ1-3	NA	ASSTGTTNTIY
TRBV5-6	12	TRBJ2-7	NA	ASSMEVAYYEQY
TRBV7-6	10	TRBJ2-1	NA	ASSLNRNEQF
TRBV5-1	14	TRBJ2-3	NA	ASSLEFRGATDTQY
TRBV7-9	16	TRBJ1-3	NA	ASSLGVGASGTGNTIY
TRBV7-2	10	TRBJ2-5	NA	ASSYQVETQY
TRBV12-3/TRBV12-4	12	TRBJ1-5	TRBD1	ASSPDRDNQPQH
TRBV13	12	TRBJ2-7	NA	ASSLVGSPYEQY
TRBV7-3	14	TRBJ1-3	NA	ASSLGTVSSGNTIY
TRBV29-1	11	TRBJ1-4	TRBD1	SVYSGGGEKLF
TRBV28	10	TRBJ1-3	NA	ASQYPGNTIY
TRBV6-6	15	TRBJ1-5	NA	ASSLGGGLSRNQPQH
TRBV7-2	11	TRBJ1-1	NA	ASSLAVQVEAF
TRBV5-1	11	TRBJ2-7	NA	ASSLPGTYEQY
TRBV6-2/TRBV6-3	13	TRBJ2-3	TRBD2	ASSYGGGTMDTQY
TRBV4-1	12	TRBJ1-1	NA	ASRMSEGHTEAF
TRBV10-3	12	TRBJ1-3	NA	AINGGHSGNTIY
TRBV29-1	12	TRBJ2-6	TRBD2	SVEGGAGANVLT
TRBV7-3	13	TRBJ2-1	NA	ASSLTPDRGNEQF
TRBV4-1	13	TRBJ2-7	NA	ASSQDPPGAYEQY
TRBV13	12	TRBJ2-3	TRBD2	ASRLAGGQDTQY
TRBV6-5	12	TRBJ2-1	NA	ASSSDYPMDEQF
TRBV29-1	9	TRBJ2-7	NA	SVRRSHEQY
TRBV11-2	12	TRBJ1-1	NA	ASSLYSRNTEAF